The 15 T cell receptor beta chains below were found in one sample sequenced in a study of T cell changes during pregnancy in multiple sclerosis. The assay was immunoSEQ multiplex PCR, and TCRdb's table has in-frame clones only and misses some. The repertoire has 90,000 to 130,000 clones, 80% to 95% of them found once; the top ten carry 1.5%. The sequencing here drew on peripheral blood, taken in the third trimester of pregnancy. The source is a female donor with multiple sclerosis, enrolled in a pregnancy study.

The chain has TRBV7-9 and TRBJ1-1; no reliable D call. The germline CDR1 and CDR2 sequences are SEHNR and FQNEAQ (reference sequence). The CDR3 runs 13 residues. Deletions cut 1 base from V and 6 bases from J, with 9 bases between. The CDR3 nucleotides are TGTGCCAGCAGCTTAGTTGTTGTCGCTGAAGCTTTCTTT. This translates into CASSLVVVAEAFF.

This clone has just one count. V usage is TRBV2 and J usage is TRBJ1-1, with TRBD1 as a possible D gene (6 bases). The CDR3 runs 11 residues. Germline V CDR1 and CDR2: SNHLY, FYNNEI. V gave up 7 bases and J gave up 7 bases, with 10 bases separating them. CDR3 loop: CASKGGGEAFF. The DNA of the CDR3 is TGTGCCAGCAAAGGGGGGGGTGAAGCTTTCTTT.

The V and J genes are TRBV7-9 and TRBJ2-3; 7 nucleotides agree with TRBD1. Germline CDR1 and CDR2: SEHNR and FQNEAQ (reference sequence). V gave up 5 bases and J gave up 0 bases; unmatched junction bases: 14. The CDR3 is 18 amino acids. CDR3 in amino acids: CASSGAGSRDSSTDTQYF. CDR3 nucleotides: TGTGCCAGCAGCGGAGCCGGTAGTCGGGACAGTAGCACAGATACGCAGTATTTT.

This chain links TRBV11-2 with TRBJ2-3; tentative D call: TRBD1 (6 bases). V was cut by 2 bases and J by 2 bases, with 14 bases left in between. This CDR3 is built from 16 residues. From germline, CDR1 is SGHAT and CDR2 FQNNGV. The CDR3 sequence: CASSLYRTATTDTQYF. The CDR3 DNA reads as TGTGCCAGCAGCTTATACAGGACAGCAACCACAGATACGCAGTATTTT.

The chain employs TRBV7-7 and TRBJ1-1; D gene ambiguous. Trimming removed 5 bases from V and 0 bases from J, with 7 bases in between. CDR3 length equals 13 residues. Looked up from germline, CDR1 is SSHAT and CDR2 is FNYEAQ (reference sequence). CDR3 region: CASSLDMNTEAFF. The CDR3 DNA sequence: TGTGCCAGCAGCCTAGACATGAACACTGAAGCTTTCTTT. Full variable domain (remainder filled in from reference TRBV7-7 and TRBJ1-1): GAGVSQSPRYKVTKRGQDVTLRCDPISSHATLYWYQQALGQGPEFLTYFNYEAQPDKSGLPSDRFSAERPEGSISTLTIQRTEQRDSAMYRCASSLDMNTEAFFGQGTRLTVV.

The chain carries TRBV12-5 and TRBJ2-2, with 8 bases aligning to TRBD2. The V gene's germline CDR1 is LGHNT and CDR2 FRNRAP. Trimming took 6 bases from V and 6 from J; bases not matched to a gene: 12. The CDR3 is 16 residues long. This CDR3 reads CASGPGGALGAGELFF. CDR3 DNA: TGTGCTAGTGGCCCCGGGGGGGCGCTCGGGGCCGGGGAGCTGTTTTTT.

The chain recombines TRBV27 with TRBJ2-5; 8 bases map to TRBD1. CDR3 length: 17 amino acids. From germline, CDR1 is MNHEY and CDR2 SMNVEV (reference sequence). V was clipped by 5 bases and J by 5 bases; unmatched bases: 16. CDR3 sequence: CASSRLGLTGEVETQYF. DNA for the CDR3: TGTGCCAGCAGTCGGCTGGGGCTGACAGGGGAGGTGGAGACCCAGTACTTC.

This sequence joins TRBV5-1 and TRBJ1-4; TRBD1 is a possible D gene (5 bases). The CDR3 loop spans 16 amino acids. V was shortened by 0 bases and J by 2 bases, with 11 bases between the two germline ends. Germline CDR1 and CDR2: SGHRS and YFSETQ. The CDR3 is CASSLDPQGTNEKLFF. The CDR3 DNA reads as TGCGCCAGCAGCTTGGATCCGCAGGGTACTAATGAAAAACTGTTTTTT.

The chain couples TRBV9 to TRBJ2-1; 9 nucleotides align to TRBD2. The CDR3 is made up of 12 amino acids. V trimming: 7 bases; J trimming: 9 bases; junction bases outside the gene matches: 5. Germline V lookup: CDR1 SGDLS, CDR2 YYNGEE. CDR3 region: CASRGGGVEQFF. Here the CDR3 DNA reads TGTGCCAGCCGGGGCGGGGGGGTTGAGCAGTTCTTC.

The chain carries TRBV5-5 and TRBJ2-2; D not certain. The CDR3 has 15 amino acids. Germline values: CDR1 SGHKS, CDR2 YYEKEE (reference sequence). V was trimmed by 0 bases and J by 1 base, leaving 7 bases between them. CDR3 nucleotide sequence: TGTGCCAGCAGCTTGGGACACCAGAACACCGGGGAGCTGTTTTTT. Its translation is CASSLGHQNTGELFF.

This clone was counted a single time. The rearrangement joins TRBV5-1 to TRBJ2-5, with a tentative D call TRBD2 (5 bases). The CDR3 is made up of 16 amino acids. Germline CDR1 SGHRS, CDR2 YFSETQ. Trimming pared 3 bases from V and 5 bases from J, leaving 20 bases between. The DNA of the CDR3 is TGCGCCAGCAGCTCTGAGGGAATTGGCTTGGGGGAGACCCAGTACTTC. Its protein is CASSSEGIGLGETQYF.

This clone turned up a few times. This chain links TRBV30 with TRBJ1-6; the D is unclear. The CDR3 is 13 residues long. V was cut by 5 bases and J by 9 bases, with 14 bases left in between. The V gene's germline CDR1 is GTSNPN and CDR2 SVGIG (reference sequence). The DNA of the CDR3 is TGTGCCTGGGCCGAACTTTCCATTTCACCCCTCCACTTT. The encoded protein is CAWAELSISPLHF.

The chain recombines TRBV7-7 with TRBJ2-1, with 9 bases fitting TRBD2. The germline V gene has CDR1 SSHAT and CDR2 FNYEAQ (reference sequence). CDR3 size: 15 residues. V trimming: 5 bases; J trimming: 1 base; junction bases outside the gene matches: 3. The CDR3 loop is CASSPSGGSYNEQFF. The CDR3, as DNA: TGTGCCAGCAGCCCGAGCGGGGGGTCCTACAATGAGCAGTTCTTC.

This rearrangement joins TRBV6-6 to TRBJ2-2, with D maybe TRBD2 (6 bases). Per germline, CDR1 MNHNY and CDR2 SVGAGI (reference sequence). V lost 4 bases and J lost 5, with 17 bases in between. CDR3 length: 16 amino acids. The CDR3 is CASSSGGGHLTGELFF. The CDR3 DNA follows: TGTGCCAGCAGTTCCGGGGGAGGCCACCTGACCGGGGAGCTGTTTTTT.

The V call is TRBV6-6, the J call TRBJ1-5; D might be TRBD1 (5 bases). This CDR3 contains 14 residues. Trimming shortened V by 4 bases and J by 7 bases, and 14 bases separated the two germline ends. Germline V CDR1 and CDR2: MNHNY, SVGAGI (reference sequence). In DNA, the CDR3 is TGTGCCAGCAGTTGGAGCAGGGAGGGACAGCCCCAGCATTTT. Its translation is CASSWSREGQPQHF.